Listed below are T cell receptor beta chains from one sample, sequenced in a study of cytomegalovirus exposure and HLA in healthy donors. Measured with immunoSEQ multiplex PCR; TCRdb has only the in-frame clones, and not every one. Of approximately 150,000 clones listed, 65% to 85% are singletons. Sequencing was performed on PBMCs. These receptors all stem from a middle-aged woman in good health and CMV-seropositive. CDR3s include the opening cysteine and the closing phenylalanine or tryptophan. Not all rows give a size; the values are once, few, many and, for expanded clones, a class.

TRBJ1-2	TRBV28	-	CASSPTGEYGYTF
TRBJ2-7	TRBV20-1	-	CSARVLGGVLF
TRBJ2-4	TRBV30	-	CAWSSGTQNIQYF
TRBJ1-1	TRBV18	-	CASQSSRPGVNTEAFF
TRBJ2-5	TRBV29-1	-	CSVSGETQYF
TRBJ1-1	TRBV7-9	-	CSSSLSPTGGGTEAFF
TRBJ1-1	TRBV2	-	CASSGTANTEAFF
TRBJ2-7	TRBV10-1	-	CASPDGERKQYF
TRBJ1-1	TRBV4-3	-	CASSQLTGPGVEAFF
TRBJ2-3	TRBV18	-	CASSRSGTSGFFTSTDTQYF
TRBJ1-2	TRBV19	-	CATRTGDGYTF
TRBJ1-4	TRBV7-2	-	CASSLQGPEKLFF
TRBJ2-7	TRBV5-6	-	CASSSSFEQYF
TRBJ2-1	TRBV5-8	-	CASSQGLAGINEQFF
TRBJ2-1	TRBV30	-	CAWTIGLASYNEQFF
TRBJ2-7	TRBV11-1	-	CASSTGQGIYEQYF
TRBJ2-5	TRBV7-2	-	CASTRTEQETQYF
TRBJ1-2	TRBV4-1	-	CASSQTLTGNLNYGYTF
TRBJ1-6	TRBV10-3	-	CAISEEGARNSPLHF
TRBJ2-3	TRBV28	-	CASSPDSRGIQHTDTQYF
TRBJ1-3	TRBV18	few	CASSKQDSGNTIYF
TRBJ1-2	TRBV7-2	-	CASSLAVSGIHYGYTF
TRBJ1-1	TRBV30	-	CAWRTGHLNTEAFF
TRBJ1-3	TRBV2	-	CASRGQGAGNTIYF
TRBJ2-2	TRBV9	-	CASSVALAGGRTGELFF
TRBJ2-3	TRBV25-1	-	CASSEWRMGQGAIDTQYF
TRBJ2-2	TRBV11-2	-	CASSLGTSGTLTGELFF
TRBJ1-1	TRBV4-3	once	CASSLRGREEAFF
TRBJ1-2	TRBV7-9	-	CASSSGEGGYTF
TRBJ1-1	TRBV18	few	CASSLTGGSWNTEAFF
TRBJ2-3	TRBV4-2	-	CASSRGGLAGGVSTDTQYF
TRBJ2-2	TRBV7-3	-	CASSLSPGGTGELFF
TRBJ2-1	TRBV30	-	CAWSAGGAQQFF
TRBJ1-6	TRBV6-1	-	CASSGTGKTYNSPLHF
TRBJ1-1	TRBV2	-	CASSSSLTGSEAFF
TRBJ1-4	TRBV10-3	few	CAISPGGGNEKLFF
TRBJ1-1	TRBV15	-	CATSREWTDNTEAFF
TRBJ2-3	TRBV21-1	-	CASSKGDRTDTQYF
TRBJ1-3	TRBV30	once	CAWSATSGNTIYF
TRBJ1-5	TRBV23-1	-	CASSQIRGHPSNQPQHF
TRBJ1-1	TRBV29-1	-	CSAFSGNGNTEAFF
TRBJ2-2	TRBV11-2	-	CASKTNRGVGELFF
TRBJ2-1	TRBV30	-	CAWKTLANNEQFF
TRBJ2-3	TRBV16	-	CASSQAERGLEDTQYF
TRBJ2-7	TRBV30	-	CAWSVGGAAYEQYF
TRBJ2-6	TRBV5-1	-	CASSSFGSGANVLTF
TRBJ1-2	TRBV7-3	-	CASSPSSGYTF
TRBJ2-3	TRBV28	once	CASTEGGAGTDTQYF